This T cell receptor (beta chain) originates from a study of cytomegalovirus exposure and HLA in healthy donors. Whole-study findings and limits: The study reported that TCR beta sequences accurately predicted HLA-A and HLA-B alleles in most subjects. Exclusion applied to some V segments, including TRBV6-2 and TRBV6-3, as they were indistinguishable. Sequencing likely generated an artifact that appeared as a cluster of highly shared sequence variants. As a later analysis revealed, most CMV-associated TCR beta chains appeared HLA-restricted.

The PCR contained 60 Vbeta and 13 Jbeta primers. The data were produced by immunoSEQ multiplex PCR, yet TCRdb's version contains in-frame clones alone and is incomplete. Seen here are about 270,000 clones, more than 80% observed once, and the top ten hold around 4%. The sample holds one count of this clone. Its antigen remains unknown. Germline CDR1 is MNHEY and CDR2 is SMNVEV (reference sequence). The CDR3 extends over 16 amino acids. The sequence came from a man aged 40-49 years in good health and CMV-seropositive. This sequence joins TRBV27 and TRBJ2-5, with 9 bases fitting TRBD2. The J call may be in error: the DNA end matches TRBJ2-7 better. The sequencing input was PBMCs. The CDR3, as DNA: TGTGCCAGCAGAGCATTTTTAGCGGGAGAAAACTACGAGCAGTACTTC. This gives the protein CASRAFLAGENYEQYF.